This is a list of T cell receptor beta chains from one sample in a study of T cell responses to AZD1222 COVID-19 vaccine. Generated by immunoSEQ multiplex PCR, the TCRdb table keeps only in-frame clones and is missing some. The sample contains 150,000 to 200,000 clones, about 92% of which appear only once. The source material was peripheral blood, sampled 28 days after the second dose of the MenACWY control vaccine. These receptors were taken from an adult who received the MenACWY meningococcal vaccine as a control. Each CDR3 is given with its conserved first and last residue. D genes are given only for firm matches. A clone size is listed for some rows: how often the clone was seen (once, few, many), or a class if it is expanded.

-,TRBD2,TRBV24-1,TRBJ2-7,CATSDFGTSGIYEQYF,TGTGCCACCAGTGATTTCGGGACTAGCGGGATCTACGAGCAGTACTTC
-,TRBD2,TRBV19,TRBJ2-1,CASSLDSGSIYNEQFF,TGTGCCAGTAGTTTGGATAGCGGGAGTATTTACAATGAGCAGTTCTTC
once,-,TRBV11-3,TRBJ2-3,CASSSGGAGATDTQYF,TGTGCCAGCAGCTCGGGGGGCGCGGGAGCCACAGATACGCAGTATTTT
-,TRBD1,TRBV11-3,TRBJ2-5,CASTPGTGQGETQYF,TGTGCCAGCACCCCTGGGACAGGGCAAGGGGAGACCCAGTACTTC
-,-,TRBV5-1,TRBJ2-4,CASSLDSPENIQYF,TGCGCCAGCAGCTTGGACAGCCCCGAAAACATTCAGTACTTC
-,-,TRBV7-9,TRBJ1-2,CASSLGGGYGYTF,TGTGCCAGCAGCTTAGGGGGCGGCTATGGCTACACCTTC
-,-,TRBV1,TRBJ2-6,CTSSQEPTVSGANVLTF,TGCACCAGCAGCCAAGAACCTACTGTATCTGGGGCCAACGTCCTGACTTTC
once,-,TRBV6-5,TRBJ1-5,CASSYSSRVRQQPQHF,TGTGCCAGCAGTTACTCCTCCAGGGTGAGGCAGCAGCCCCAGCATTTT
-,-,TRBV7-2,TRBJ1-2,CASSWTKDYGYTF,TGTGCCAGCAGCTGGACTAAGGACTATGGCTACACCTTC
-,TRBD1,TRBV11-2,TRBJ2-7,CASSLTGTASYEQYF,TGTGCCAGCAGCTTAACCGGGACAGCCTCCTACGAGCAGTACTTC
once,-,TRBV28,TRBJ2-1,CASRTPGALSSYNEQFF,TGTGCCAGCAGGACACCAGGGGCGCTGAGCTCCTACAATGAGCAGTTCTTC
-,TRBD2,TRBV9,TRBJ2-1,CASSVGEGGTSAIVYNEQFF,TGTGCCAGCAGCGTAGGAGAGGGAGGAACTAGCGCCATCGTCTACAATGAGCAGTTCTTC
once,-,TRBV9,TRBJ1-1,CASTEGINTEAFF,TGTGCCAGCACAGAAGGGATCAACACTGAAGCTTTCTTT
-,TRBD2,TRBV11-2,TRBJ2-3,CASSLRAGGTDTQYF,TGTGCCAGCAGCTTAAGAGCGGGAGGAACAGATACGCAGTATTTT